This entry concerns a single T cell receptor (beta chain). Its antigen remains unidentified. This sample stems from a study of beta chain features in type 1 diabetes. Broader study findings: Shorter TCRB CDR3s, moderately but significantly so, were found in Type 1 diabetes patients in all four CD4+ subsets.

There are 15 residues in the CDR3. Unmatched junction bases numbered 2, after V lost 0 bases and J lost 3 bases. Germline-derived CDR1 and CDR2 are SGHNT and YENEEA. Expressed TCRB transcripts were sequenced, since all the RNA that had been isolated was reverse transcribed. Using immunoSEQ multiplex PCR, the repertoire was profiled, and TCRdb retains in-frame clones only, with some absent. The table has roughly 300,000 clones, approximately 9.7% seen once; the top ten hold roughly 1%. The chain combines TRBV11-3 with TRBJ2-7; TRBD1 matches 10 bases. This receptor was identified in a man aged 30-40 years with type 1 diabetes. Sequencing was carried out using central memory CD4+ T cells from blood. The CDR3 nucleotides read TGTGCCAGCAGCTTAGATGGGACAGGGGTCTACGAGCAGTACTTC. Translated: CASSLDGTGVYEQYF.